This passage covers 25 T cell receptor beta chains from one sample sequenced in a study of shared clonotypes between healthy human individuals. Naive CD8 cells, CD45RO-negative and positively selected for CCR7, excluded terminally differentiated effector memory CD45RA+ cells. Sequencing was performed with immunoSEQ multiplex PCR; in TCRdb, only in-frame clones are kept and a portion is missing. The table records millions of clones, about 95% of them present only once. The material sequenced was naive CD8+ T cells sorted from blood. These TCRs come from a young man in good health.

This chain connects TRBV7-9 to TRBJ2-5; the D is unclear. Germline V gene data show CDR1 as SEHNR and CDR2 as FQNEAQ (reference sequence). This CDR3 has 13 amino acids. The V gene lost 7 bases and the J gene lost 3 bases, with 12 bases spanning the gap. The CDR3 DNA reads TGTGCCAGCAACTTTGGTGGGGAAGAGACCCAGTACTTC. Its protein is CASNFGGEETQYF.

This clone came up once. The same CDR3 also results from other DNA sequences found in this sample. V and J are TRBV5-6 and TRBJ2-7; D is possibly TRBD2 (5 bases). The V gene lost 1 base and the J gene lost 3 bases, with 8 bases spanning the gap. Germline lookup yields CDR1 SGHDT and CDR2 YYEEEE. The CDR3 has 13 amino acids. The CDR3 is CASSLSTSYEQYF. Written as DNA, the CDR3 is TGTGCCAGCAGCTTGAGCACTAGCTACGAGCAGTACTTC.

The CDR3 sequence is CASSSQDEQFF. The CDR3 bases are TGTGCCAGCAGCTCCCAGGATGAGCAGTTCTTC. V is TRBV11-3 and J is TRBJ2-1; D call uncertain. Trimming left V 4 bases short and J 8 bases short, with 6 bases between. CDR1 is SGHNT and CDR2 is YENEEA in the germline V gene. The CDR3 is 11 amino acids.

The chain is built from TRBV4-3 and TRBJ1-1; 8 bases map to TRBD1. Germline CDR1 LGHNA, CDR2 YSLEER. V shed 0 bases, J shed 12 bases, and the junction held 12 bases outside the gene matches. This CDR3 has 15 residues. This CDR3 is CASSQDRYRGAWTFF. DNA of the CDR3: TGCGCCAGCAGCCAAGATCGCTACAGGGGGGCTTGGACTTTCTTT.

V gene TRBV28 combines with J gene TRBJ1-1; D is perhaps TRBD1 (6 bases). V shed 0 bases and J shed 11 bases, with 16 bases lying between them. Germline assignment: CDR1 MDHEN and CDR2 SYDVKM. The CDR3 covers 14 residues. The CDR3 reads CASSLWGGTSKAFF. CDR3 DNA sequence: TGTGCCAGCAGTTTATGGGGGGGGACATCCAAGGCTTTCTTT. Together with reference TRBV28 and TRBJ1-1, the CDR3 gives the full variable domain: DVKVTQSSRYLVKRTGEKVFLECVQDMDHENMFWYRQDPGLGLRLIYFSYDVKMKEKGDIPEGYSVSREKKERFSLILESASTNQTSMYLCASSLWGGTSKAFFGQGTRLTVV.

The CDR3 DNA reads TGTGCCAGCAGCGGACAGGGGCTTGAAAAACTGTTTTTT. Amino acids: CASSGQGLEKLFF. The J gene is TRBJ1-4, the V gene TRBV13, with 9 bases matching TRBD1. J was trimmed by 7 bases and V by 5 bases; bases with no gene match: 2. The CDR3 runs 13 residues. CDR1 and CDR2 from the germline V gene are PRHDT and FYEKMQ (reference sequence).

The gene calls are TRBV4-3 and TRBJ2-1, with a weak D call TRBD1 (7 bases). There are 16 residues in the CDR3. CDR1 LGHNA and CDR2 YSLEER come from the germline V gene. V was cut by 0 bases and J by 8 bases, with 17 bases left in between. The CDR3 DNA follows: TGCGCCAGCAGCCAAGACGAGGGCGGAGGGGGCCATGAGCAGTTCTTC. Its translation is CASSQDEGGGGHEQFF.

The genes are TRBV7-9 and TRBJ1-1, with 7 bases identical to TRBD1. V lost 5 bases and J lost 7; bases outside the gene matches: 7. Germline lookup yields CDR1 SEHNR and CDR2 FQNEAQ (reference sequence). The CDR3 is made up of 13 amino acids. The CDR3: CASSLDRAVEAFF. Written as DNA, the CDR3 is TGTGCCAGCAGCCTAGACAGGGCGGTTGAAGCTTTCTTT.

This clone appeared once. The CDR3 region has the DNA TGTGCCAGCAGCTTTGGGGAGGGGAATATGCAGTACTTC. Encoded protein: CASSFGEGNMQYF. The rearrangement links TRBV11-1 to TRBJ2-7; 7 bases match TRBD2. There are 13 residues in the CDR3. Germline CDR1 SGHAT, CDR2 FQDESV (reference sequence). V was clipped by 3 bases and J by 9 bases; unmatched bases: 8.

The rearrangement links TRBV27 to TRBJ2-1, with 8 positions matching TRBD2. J lost 0 bases, V lost 10 bases, and 8 bases had no gene match. From germline, CDR1 is MNHEY and CDR2 SMNVEV (reference sequence). CDR3 length equals 15 residues. As DNA, the CDR3 is TGTGCCACCGCAGCGGGGGCCCACTCCTACAATGAGCAGTTCTTC. This codes for CATAAGAHSYNEQFF.

The rearrangement uses TRBV6-5 and TRBJ2-7; weak D call: TRBD2 (5 bases). The CDR3 sequence is 13 residues long. Trimming pared 6 bases from V and 1 base from J, leaving 10 bases between. CDR1 is MNHEY, CDR2 SVGAGI, per germline. CDR3 DNA: TGTGCCAGCAGCATACGGGGATCCTACGAGCAGTACTTC. Translation gives CASSIRGSYEQYF.

The V call is TRBV15, the J call TRBJ2-7, with D maybe TRBD2 (6 bases). CDR3 length: 16 residues. CDR1 and CDR2 from the germline V gene are LNHNV and YYDKDF (reference sequence). V was trimmed by 0 bases and J by 2 bases, leaving 14 bases between them. The CDR3 sequence: CATSRDRGGSAYEQYF. In DNA form, the CDR3 reads TGTGCCACCAGCAGAGATAGGGGAGGCTCGGCCTACGAGCAGTACTTC.

The chain links TRBV9 to TRBJ2-3, with D maybe TRBD1 (6 bases). Germline lookup yields CDR1 SGDLS and CDR2 YYNGEE. The V and J ends lost 3 bases and 4 bases respectively, with 12 bases between them. This CDR3 is built from 14 residues. Written as DNA, the CDR3 is TGTGCCAGCAGCGCCTATGACAGGCCAGATACGCAGTATTTT. Its protein is CASSAYDRPDTQYF.

The gene calls are TRBV6-5 and TRBJ2-7; 10 positions agree with TRBD1. Looked up from germline, CDR1 is MNHEY and CDR2 is SVGAGI. This CDR3 has 14 amino acids. J gave up 7 bases and V 6 bases, and 9 bases lay outside the gene matches. CDR3 DNA: TGTGCCAGCAGGACAGGGGGCTCCCTCTTGGAGCAGTACTTC. This codes for CASRTGGSLLEQYF.

The chain employs TRBV11-2 and TRBJ2-1; 9 nucleotides line up with TRBD1. The junction had 5 bases not matched to a gene; V was cut back by 5 bases and J by 0 bases. CDR1 SGHAT and CDR2 FQNNGV come from the germline V gene. The length of the CDR3 is 16 residues. CDR3 nucleotides: TGTGCCAGCAGCCACGGGACAGGGTCCTCCTACAATGAGCAGTTCTTC. This codes for CASSHGTGSSYNEQFF.

The gene calls are TRBV2 and TRBJ2-1; 11 bases are a match to TRBD1. Germline trimming cut 4 bases from V and 7 bases from J; bases unmatched to any gene: 9. The germline V gene encodes CDR1 SNHLY and CDR2 FYNNEI. CDR3 length: 16 amino acids. The CDR3 nucleotides are TGTGCCAGCAGTGTCCTCCGGGACAGGGGGGGGAATGAGCAGTTCTTC. Its translation is CASSVLRDRGGNEQFF.

This chain links TRBV5-4 with TRBJ1-1; 9 positions match TRBD1. Germline assignment: CDR1 SGHNT and CDR2 YYREEE (reference sequence). The ends lost 2 bases at V and 4 bases at J; junction bases unmatched: 6. This CDR3 region has 15 residues. The DNA for the CDR3 is TGTGCCAGCAGCTTCGAGGGACAGGGAATCACTGAAGCTTTCTTT. Translating it yields CASSFEGQGITEAFF. The full variable domain, completed using reference TRBV5-4 and TRBJ1-1, is ETGVTQSPTHLIKTRGQQVTLRCSSQSGHNTVSWYQQALGQGPQFIFQYYREEENGRGNFPPRFSGLQFPNYSSELNVNALELDDSALYLCASSFEGQGITEAFFGQGTRLTVV.

The genes are TRBV27 and TRBJ2-1; 8 nucleotides agree with TRBD2. The trim removed 0 bases at V and 4 bases at J, leaving 5 bases unmatched. Germline values: CDR1 MNHEY, CDR2 SMNVEV (reference sequence). This CDR3 is built from 16 residues. CDR3: CASSLSASGPYNEQFF. CDR3 sequence (DNA): TGTGCCAGCAGTTTATCGGCTAGCGGGCCTTACAATGAGCAGTTCTTC.

A note on this clone: The sample has other DNA sequences that encode this CDR3 too. This sequence joins TRBV7-2 and TRBJ2-7, with D possibly TRBD2 on 5 matching bases. Trimming removed 5 bases from V and 2 bases from J, with 10 bases in between. Germline CDR1 and CDR2: SGHTA and FQGNSA. The CDR3 has 13 amino acids. CDR3 sequence reads: CASSPGLTYEQYF. The DNA of the CDR3 is TGTGCCAGCAGCCCCGGACTTACCTACGAGCAGTACTTC.

V usage is TRBV30 and J usage is TRBJ1-5; TRBD1 might be the D (5 bases). The CDR3 spans 14 residues. V was trimmed by 2 bases and J by 2 bases, leaving 10 bases between them. CDR1 is GTSNPN, CDR2 SVGIG, per germline (reference sequence). The CDR3 coding sequence is TGTGCCTGGAGTCTCGACAGCCGCAATCAGCCCCAGCATTTT. Its translation is CAWSLDSRNQPQHF.

The V gene is TRBV5-6, the J gene TRBJ1-1; 9 bases map to TRBD1. The V and J ends lost 3 bases and 5 bases, in that order; junction bases with no gene match: 5. The length of the CDR3 is 14 residues. Germline V gene lookup returns CDR1 SGHDT and CDR2 YYEEEE. In DNA, the CDR3 is TGTGCCAGCAGCTCCACAGGGGGCAAGACTGAAGCTTTCTTT. This sequence encodes CASSSTGGKTEAFF.

Comments on this clone: In the same sample, other DNA sequences code for this CDR3. This sequence joins TRBV27 and TRBJ1-6; D unclear. CDR1 MNHEY and CDR2 SMNVEV come from the germline V gene (reference sequence). V was cut by 6 bases and J by 7 bases, with 13 bases left in between. There are 14 residues in the CDR3. The CDR3 spells CASRPGGGNSPLHF. In DNA, the CDR3 is TGTGCCAGCAGGCCAGGAGGAGGGAATTCACCCCTCCACTTT.

V and J are TRBV27 and TRBJ2-3, with D tentatively TRBD2 (6 bases). The germline gives CDR1 MNHEY, CDR2 SMNVEV (reference sequence). The CDR3 loop spans 14 amino acids. Trimming took 0 bases from V and 5 from J, leaving 9 bases between them. In DNA, the CDR3 is TGTGCCAGCAGTTTATCGGGGGGAATAGATACGCAGTATTTT. This translates into CASSLSGGIDTQYF.

About this clone: The junction departs from the called germline gene at one end, perhaps through a read error. The rearrangement links TRBV18 to TRBJ2-7; D remains ambiguous. The CDR3 extends over 14 amino acids. Germline CDR1 reads KGHSH; CDR2 reads LQKENI. CDR3 sequence (DNA): TGTGCCAGCTCCCCACCGAAAAGCTCCTACGAGCAGTACTTC. Residues: CASSPPKSSYEQYF.

This chain uses TRBV6-5 with TRBJ2-7; 8 nucleotides agree with TRBD1. CDR1 is MNHEY and CDR2 is SVGAGI in the germline V gene. J gave up 5 bases and V 8 bases, and 14 bases lay outside the gene matches. This CDR3 spans 15 amino acids. The CDR3 loop is CASLEAGGILHEQYF. As DNA, the CDR3 is TGTGCCAGCTTGGAGGCAGGGGGCATCTTACACGAGCAGTACTTC.